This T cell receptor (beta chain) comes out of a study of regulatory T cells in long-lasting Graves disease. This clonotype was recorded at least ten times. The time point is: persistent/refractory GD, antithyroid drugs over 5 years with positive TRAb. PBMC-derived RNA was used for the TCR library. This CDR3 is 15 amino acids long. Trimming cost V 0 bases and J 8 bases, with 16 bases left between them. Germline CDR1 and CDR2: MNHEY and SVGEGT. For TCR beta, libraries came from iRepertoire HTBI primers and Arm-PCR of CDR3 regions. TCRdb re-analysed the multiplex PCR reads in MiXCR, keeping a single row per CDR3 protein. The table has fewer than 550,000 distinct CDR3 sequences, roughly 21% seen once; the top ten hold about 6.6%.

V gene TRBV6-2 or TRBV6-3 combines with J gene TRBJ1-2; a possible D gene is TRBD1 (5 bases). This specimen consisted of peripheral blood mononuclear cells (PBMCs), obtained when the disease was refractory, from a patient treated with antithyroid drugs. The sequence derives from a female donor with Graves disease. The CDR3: CASSYSAGYGGGYTF. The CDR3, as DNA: TGTGCCAGCAGTTACTCGGCGGGATACGGGGGAGGCTACACCTTC.